This T cell receptor (beta chain) was captured by sequencing in a study of blood T cell repertoires in COVID-19. Across the study: There were acute and convalescent COVID-19 samples, and they came from the United States, Italy and Spain. Sample material is recorded as cDNA or gDNA derived from T cells, B-cell-depleted T cells, or PBMCs.

Seattle participants joined during active infection and were tracked over time. The assay was immunoSEQ multiplex PCR, and TCRdb's table has in-frame clones only and misses some. The sample contains approximately 320,000 clones, around 92% of which appear only once. V was shortened by 4 bases and J by 0 bases, with 9 bases between the two germline ends. The length of the CDR3 is 14 residues. Germline V gene sequence: CDR1 SGHDN, CDR2 FVKESK. Sequenced material: peripheral blood. This chain connects TRBV14 to TRBJ1-1; a weak D match, TRBD1 (6 bases). The receptor was derived from a woman aged 25-40 years with COVID-19, enrolled during active disease. The CDR3 reads CASSRQALNTEAFF. CDR3 bases: TGTGCCAGCAGCCGACAGGCCCTGAACACTGAAGCTTTCTTT.